This T cell receptor beta chain was observed in a study of response to subunit inactivated influenza vaccine. Whole-study results and caveats: Researchers suggested that each seasonal influenza vaccination recruits few new T cells.

J was trimmed by 1 base and V by 7 bases; bases with no gene match: 3. CDR3 length: 12 amino acids. Per germline, CDR1 SQVTM and CDR2 ANQGSEA. This clonotype was found a few times. What it binds is unknown. TCRdb re-called the RT-PCR reads through MiXCR, storing one row per CDR3 protein. The sample lists 530,000 or so distinct CDR3 sequences, less than 15% occurring once. The source material was PBMCs from blood, sampled about 12 days after vaccination. This chain links TRBV29-1 with TRBJ1-2, with 7 positions matching TRBD1. This TCR was sampled from a man aged 50-60 years who received an inactivated influenza vaccine. The chain's CDR3 is CSGQGVNYGYTF. DNA of the CDR3: TGCAGCGGACAGGGAGTTAACTATGGCTACACCTTC.